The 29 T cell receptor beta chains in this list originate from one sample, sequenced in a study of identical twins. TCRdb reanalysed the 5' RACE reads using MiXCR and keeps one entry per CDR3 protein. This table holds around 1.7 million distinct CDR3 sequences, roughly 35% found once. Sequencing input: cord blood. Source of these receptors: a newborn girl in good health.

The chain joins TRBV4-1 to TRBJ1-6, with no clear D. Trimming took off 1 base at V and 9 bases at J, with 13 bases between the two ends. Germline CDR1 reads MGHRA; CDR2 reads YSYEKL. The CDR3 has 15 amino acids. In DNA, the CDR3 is TGCGCCAGCAGCCAAGTGGTCGGCCAGCCTTCACCCCTCCACTTT. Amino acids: CASSQVVGQPSPLHF.

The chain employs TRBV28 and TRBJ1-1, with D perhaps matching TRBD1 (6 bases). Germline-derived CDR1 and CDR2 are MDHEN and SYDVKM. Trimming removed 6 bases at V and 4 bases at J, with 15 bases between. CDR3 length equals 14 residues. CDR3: CASRDRGVSTEAFF. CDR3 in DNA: TGTGCCAGCAGGGATAGGGGGGTGAGCACTGAAGCTTTCTTT.

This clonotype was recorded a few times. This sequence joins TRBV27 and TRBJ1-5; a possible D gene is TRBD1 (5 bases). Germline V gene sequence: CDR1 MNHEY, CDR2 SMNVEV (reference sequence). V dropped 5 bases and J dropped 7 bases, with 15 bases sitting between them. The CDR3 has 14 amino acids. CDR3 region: CASSLMGREQPQHF. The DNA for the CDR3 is TGTGCCAGCAGTCTTATGGGCAGGGAGCAGCCCCAGCATTTT.

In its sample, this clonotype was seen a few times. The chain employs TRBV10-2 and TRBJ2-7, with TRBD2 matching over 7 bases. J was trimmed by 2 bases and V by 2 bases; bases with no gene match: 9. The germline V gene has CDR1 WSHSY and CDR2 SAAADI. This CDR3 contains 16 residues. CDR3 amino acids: CASSEIGGEPPYEQYF. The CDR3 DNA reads TGCGCCAGCAGTGAGATTGGGGGGGAGCCCCCCTACGAGCAGTACTTC.

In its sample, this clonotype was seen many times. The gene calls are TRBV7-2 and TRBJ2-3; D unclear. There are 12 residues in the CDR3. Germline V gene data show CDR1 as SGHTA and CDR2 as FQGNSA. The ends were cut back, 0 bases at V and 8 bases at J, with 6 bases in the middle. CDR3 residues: CASSLAGRTQYF. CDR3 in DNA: TGTGCCAGCAGCTTAGCGGGCCGTACGCAGTATTTT.

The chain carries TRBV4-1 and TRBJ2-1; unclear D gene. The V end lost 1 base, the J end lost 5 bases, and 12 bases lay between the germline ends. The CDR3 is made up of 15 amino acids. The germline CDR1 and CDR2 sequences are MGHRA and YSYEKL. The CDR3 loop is CASSQVPTVHNEQFF. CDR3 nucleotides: TGCGCCAGCAGCCAAGTCCCTACAGTACACAATGAGCAGTTCTTC.

The CDR3: CASSQGLASPETQYF. The CDR3 bases are TGCGCCAGCAGCCAGGGACTAGCATCCCCAGAGACCCAGTACTTC. The chain employs TRBV4-1 and TRBJ2-5; the match to TRBD2 covers 9 bases. CDR3 size: 15 residues. With V trimmed by 3 bases and J by 4 bases, 6 bases remained unmatched. The germline CDR1 and CDR2 sequences are MGHRA and YSYEKL.

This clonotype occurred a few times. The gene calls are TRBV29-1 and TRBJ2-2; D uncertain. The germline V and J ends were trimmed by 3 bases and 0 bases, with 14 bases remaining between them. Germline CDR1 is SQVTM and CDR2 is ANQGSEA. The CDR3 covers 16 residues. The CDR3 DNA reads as TGCAGCGTTGAGCCCCACCCAACTTCGAACACCGGGGAGCTGTTTTTT. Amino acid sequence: CSVEPHPTSNTGELFF.

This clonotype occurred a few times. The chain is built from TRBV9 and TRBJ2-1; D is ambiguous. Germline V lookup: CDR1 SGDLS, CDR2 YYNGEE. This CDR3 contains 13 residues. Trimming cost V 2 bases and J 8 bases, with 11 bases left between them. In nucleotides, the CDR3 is TGTGCCAGCAGCGTCACAATGGGCTATGAGCAGTTCTTC. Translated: CASSVTMGYEQFF.

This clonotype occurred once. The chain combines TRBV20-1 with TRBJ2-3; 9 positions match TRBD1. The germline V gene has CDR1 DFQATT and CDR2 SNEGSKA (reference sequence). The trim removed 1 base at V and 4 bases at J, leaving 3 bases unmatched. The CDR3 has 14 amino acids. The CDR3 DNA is TGCAGTGCTAGAGGGGACAGGGAGGCAGATACGCAGTATTTT. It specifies CSARGDREADTQYF.

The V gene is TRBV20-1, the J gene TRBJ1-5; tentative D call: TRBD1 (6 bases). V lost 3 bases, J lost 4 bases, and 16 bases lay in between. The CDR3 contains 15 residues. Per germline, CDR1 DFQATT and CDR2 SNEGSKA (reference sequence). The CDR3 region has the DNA TGCAGTGCTAGTTGGGTTGGAGGGGGTAATCAGCCCCAGCATTTT. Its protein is CSASWVGGGNQPQHF.

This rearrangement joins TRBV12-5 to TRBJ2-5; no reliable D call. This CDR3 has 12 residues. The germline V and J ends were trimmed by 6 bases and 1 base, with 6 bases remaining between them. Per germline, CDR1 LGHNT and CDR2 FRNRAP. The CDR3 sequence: CASGQGQETQYF. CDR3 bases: TGTGCTAGTGGACAAGGCCAAGAGACCCAGTACTTC.

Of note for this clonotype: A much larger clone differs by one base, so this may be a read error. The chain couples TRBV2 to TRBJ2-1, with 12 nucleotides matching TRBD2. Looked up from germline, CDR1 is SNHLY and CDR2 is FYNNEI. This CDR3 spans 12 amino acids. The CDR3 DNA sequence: TGTGCCAGGACTAGCGGGAGTAATGAGCGGTTCTTC. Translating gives CARTSGSNERFF.

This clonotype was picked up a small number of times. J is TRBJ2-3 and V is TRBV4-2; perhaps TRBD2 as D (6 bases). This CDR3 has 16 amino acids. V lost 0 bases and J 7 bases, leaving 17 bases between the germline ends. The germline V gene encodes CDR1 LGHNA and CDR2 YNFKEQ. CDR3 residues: CASSQDRRERGNTQYF. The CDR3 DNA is TGTGCCAGCAGCCAAGATCGACGGGAGAGAGGAAATACGCAGTATTTT.

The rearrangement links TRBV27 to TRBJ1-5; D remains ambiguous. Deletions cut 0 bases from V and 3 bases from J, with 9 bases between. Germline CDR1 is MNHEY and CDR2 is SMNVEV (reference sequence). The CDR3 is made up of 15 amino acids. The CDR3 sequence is CASSLSLGINQPQHF. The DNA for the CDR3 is TGTGCCAGCAGTTTATCTCTGGGGATCAATCAGCCCCAGCATTTT.

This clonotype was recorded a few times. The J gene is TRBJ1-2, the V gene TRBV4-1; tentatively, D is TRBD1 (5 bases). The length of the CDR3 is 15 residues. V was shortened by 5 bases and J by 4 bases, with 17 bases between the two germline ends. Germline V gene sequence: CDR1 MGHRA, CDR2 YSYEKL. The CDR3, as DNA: TGCGCCAGCAGCTCTCGAGGGACGTTCGGCTATGGCTACACCTTC. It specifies CASSSRGTFGYGYTF.

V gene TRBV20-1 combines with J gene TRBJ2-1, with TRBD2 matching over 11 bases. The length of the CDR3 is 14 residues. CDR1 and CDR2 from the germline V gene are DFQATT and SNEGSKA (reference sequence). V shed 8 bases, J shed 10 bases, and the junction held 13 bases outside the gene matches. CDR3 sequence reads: CSYRRGLADYEQFF. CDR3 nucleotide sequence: TGCAGTTATCGCCGGGGACTAGCGGACTACGAGCAGTTCTTC.

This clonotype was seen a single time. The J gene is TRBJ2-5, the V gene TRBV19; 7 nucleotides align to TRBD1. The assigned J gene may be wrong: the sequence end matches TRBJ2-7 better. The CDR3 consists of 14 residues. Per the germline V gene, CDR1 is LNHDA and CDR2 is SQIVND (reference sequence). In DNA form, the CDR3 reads TGTGCCAGTAGTACCGGGGACAGCTCCTACGAGCAGTACTTC. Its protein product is CASSTGDSSYEQYF.

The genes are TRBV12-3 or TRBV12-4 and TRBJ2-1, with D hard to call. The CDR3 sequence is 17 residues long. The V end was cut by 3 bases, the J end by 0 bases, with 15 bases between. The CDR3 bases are TGTGCCAGCAGTTTTTCGAGCCTTATTAGCTCCTACAATGAGCAGTTCTTC. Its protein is CASSFSSLISSYNEQFF.

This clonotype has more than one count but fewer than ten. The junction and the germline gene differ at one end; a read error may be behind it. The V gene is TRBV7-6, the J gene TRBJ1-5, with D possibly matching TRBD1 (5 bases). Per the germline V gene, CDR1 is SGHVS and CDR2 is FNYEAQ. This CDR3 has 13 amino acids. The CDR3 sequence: CASSFTGNHPQHF. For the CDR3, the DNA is TGTGCCAGCAGCTTTACAGGCAATCACCCCCAGCATTTT.

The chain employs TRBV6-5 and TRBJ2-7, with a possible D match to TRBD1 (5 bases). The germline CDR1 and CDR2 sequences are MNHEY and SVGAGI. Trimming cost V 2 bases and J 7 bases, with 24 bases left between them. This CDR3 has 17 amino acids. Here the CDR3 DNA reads TGTGCCAGCAGTTACACCGCGCCAGGGAACCCCTACAATGAGCAGTACTTC. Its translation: CASSYTAPGNPYNEQYF.

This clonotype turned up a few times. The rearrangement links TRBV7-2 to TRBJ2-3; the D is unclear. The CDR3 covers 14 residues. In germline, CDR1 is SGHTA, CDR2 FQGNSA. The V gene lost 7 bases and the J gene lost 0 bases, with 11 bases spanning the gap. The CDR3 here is CASKFGLSTDTQYF. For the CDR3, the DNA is TGTGCCAGCAAGTTTGGGTTGAGCACAGATACGCAGTATTTT.

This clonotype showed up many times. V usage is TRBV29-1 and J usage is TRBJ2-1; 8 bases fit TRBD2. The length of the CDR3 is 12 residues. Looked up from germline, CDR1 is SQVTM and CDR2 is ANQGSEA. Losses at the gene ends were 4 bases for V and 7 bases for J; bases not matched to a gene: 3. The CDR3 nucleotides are TGCAGCGTTGCGGCTAGCGGGAATGAGCAGTTCTTC. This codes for CSVAASGNEQFF.

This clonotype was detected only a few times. CDR3 DNA: TGCGCCAGCCGGACTAGCGACGAGCAGTACTTC. Translating gives CASRTSDEQYF. The chain links TRBV5-1 to TRBJ2-7; 9 nucleotides match TRBD2. Germline V lookup: CDR1 SGHRS, CDR2 YFSETQ. The CDR3 covers 11 residues. V lost 7 bases and J lost 5; bases outside the gene matches: 1.

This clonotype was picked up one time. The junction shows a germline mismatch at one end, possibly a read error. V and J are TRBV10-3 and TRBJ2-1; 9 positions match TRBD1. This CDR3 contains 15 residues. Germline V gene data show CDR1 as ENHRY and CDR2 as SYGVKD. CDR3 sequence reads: CAIGEPGQGYNEQFF. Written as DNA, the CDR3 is TGTGCCATCGGTGAGCCCGGACAGGGGTACAATGAGCAGTTCTTC.

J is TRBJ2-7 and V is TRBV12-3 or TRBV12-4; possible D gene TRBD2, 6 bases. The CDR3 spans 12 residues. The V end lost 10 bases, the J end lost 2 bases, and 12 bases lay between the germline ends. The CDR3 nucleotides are TGTGCCACTGGGAGGCACCCCTACGAGCAGTACTTC. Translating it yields CATGRHPYEQYF.

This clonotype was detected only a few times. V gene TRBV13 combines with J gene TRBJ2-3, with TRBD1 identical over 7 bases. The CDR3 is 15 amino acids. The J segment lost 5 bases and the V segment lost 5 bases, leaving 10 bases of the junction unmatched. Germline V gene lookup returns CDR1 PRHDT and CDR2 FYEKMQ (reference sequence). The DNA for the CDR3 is TGTGCCAGCAGCCGCAAAACAGGGGCGGTAGATACGCAGTATTTT. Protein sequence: CASSRKTGAVDTQYF.

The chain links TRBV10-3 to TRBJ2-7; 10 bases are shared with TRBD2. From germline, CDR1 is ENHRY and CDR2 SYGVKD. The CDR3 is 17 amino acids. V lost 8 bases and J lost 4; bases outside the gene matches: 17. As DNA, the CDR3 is TGTGCCATCGGGTTAGCTAGCGGGAGAATTGGACCTTACGAGCAGTACTTC. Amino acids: CAIGLASGRIGPYEQYF.

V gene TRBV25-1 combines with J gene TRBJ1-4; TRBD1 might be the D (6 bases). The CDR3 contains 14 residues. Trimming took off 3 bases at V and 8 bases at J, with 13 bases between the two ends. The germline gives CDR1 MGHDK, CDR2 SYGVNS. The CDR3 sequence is CASSEGGQGEKLFF. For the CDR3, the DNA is TGTGCCAGCAGTGAGGGGGGGCAGGGGGAAAAACTGTTTTTT.